What follows are 9 T cell receptor beta chains derived from one specimen sequenced in a study of HIV-infected patients and healthy controls. The repertoire came from unfractionated whole blood and reflected all unsorted peripheral T cells. Around 530 ng RNA was reverse transcribed with alpha and beta constant-region primers. Alpha and beta chain libraries were made separately by chain-specific third strand synthesis with multiplexing indices. TCRdb processed the 5' RACE reads anew with MiXCR; each CDR3 protein has one entry. This table has some 8,500 distinct CDR3 sequences, about 7.3% appearing once. The sequencing here drew on blood, taken before antiretroviral therapy. These receptors all stem from an adult with HIV infection. The donor label of this sample is uncertain.

This clonotype has ten or more counts. The chain uses TRBV29-1 and TRBJ2-1; 10 bases agree with TRBD2. Looked up from germline, CDR1 is SQVTM and CDR2 is ANQGSEA. The CDR3 has 16 residues. V shed 5 bases and J 7 bases; nucleotides not matched to a gene: 14. For the CDR3, the DNA is TGCAGCGTTTTTGGGGGGAGCGGGAGGGAGAGGAATGAGCAGTTCTTC. Translated: CSVFGGSGRERNEQFF.

This clonotype was recorded many times. The J gene is TRBJ1-3, the V gene TRBV5-5, with no clear D. In germline, CDR1 is SGHKS, CDR2 YYEKEE (reference sequence). Trimming shortened V by 0 bases and J by 0 bases, and 7 bases separated the two germline ends. The CDR3 spans 15 residues. The CDR3: CASSLVPASGNTIYF. CDR3 nucleotide sequence: TGTGCCAGCAGCTTGGTTCCGGCCTCTGGAAACACCATATATTTT.

This clonotype was seen many times. The V and J genes are TRBV6-2 or TRBV6-3 and TRBJ2-1; 8 bases line up with TRBD1. After removal of 5 bases from V and 7 bases from J, the junction contained 7 bases not matched to a gene. This CDR3 spans 14 amino acids. CDR1 is MNHEY and CDR2 is SVGEGT in the germline V gene. The CDR3 loop is CASSLRTGTNEQFF. The DNA of the CDR3 is TGTGCCAGCAGTCTAAGGACAGGGACGAATGAGCAGTTCTTC.

By frequency in the sample, this clonotype is medium-sized. This sequence joins TRBV9 and TRBJ1-1; TRBD1 might be the D (5 bases). This CDR3 is 14 amino acids long. V was pared by 3 bases and J by 4 bases, with 13 bases between. Germline-derived CDR1 and CDR2 are SGDLS and YYNGEE. The CDR3 here is CASSAGGVGTEAFF. The CDR3 DNA sequence: TGTGCCAGCAGCGCTGGGGGGGTCGGCACTGAAGCTTTCTTT.

The gene calls are TRBV4-1 and TRBJ2-7; 8 positions match TRBD1. After removal of 1 base from V and 5 bases from J, the junction contained 4 bases not matched to a gene. The length of the CDR3 is 14 residues. The V gene's germline CDR1 is MGHRA and CDR2 YSYEKL. The CDR3 reads CASSQVSDRDEQYF. The CDR3, as DNA: TGCGCCAGCAGCCAAGTATCGGACAGGGACGAGCAGTACTTC.

This clonotype was recorded many times. V and J are TRBV5-1 and TRBJ2-6; D is unclear. The germline V and J ends were trimmed by 0 bases and 0 bases, with 7 bases remaining between them. Germline CDR1 is SGHRS and CDR2 is YFSETQ. CDR3 size: 16 residues. CDR3 sequence (DNA): TGCGCCAGCAGCTTGGATCAGAGCTCTGGGGCCAACGTCCTGACTTTC. It specifies CASSLDQSSGANVLTF. Full variable domain (remainder filled in from reference TRBV5-1 and TRBJ2-6): KAGVTQTPRYLIKTRGQQVTLSCSPISGHRSVSWYQQTPGQGLQFLFEYFSETQRNKGNFPGRFSGRQFSNSRSEMNVSTLELGDSALYLCASSLDQSSGANVLTFGAGSRLTVL.

Ten or more counts support this clonotype. The V call is TRBV20-1, the J call TRBJ1-1, with TRBD1 as a possible D gene (6 bases). The CDR3 consists of 15 residues. Germline loops: CDR1 DFQATT, CDR2 SNEGSKA (reference sequence). The V and J ends lost 6 bases and 7 bases respectively, with 24 bases between them. The CDR3 protein is CSAPRMLGAENEAFF. The CDR3 DNA reads as TGCAGTGCCCCCCGAATGTTGGGGGCTGAGAATGAAGCTTTCTTT.

By share of the sample, this clonotype is medium-sized. V is TRBV6-1 and J is TRBJ1-2; D is undetermined. Germline values: CDR1 MNHNS, CDR2 SASEGT. Trimming took off 6 bases at V and 4 bases at J, with 15 bases between the two ends. The CDR3 loop spans 14 amino acids. CDR3 protein: CASSLEGRSYGYTF. The CDR3 region has the DNA TGTGCCAGCAGCCTCGAAGGGCGTAGCTATGGCTACACCTTC.

This clonotype came up many times. The chain employs TRBV7-9 and TRBJ2-3; D perhaps matches TRBD1 (6 bases). This CDR3 has 15 amino acids. CDR1 is SEHNR, CDR2 FQNEAQ, per germline (reference sequence). Deletions cut 8 bases from V and 3 bases from J, with 18 bases between. The DNA for the CDR3 is TGTGCCAGCGGGGGCCTTGGGGTTCGGACAGATACGCAGTATTTT. Amino acids: CASGGLGVRTDTQYF. The complete variable domain, with remaining parts taken from reference TRBV7-9 and TRBJ2-3, reads DTGVSQNPRHKITKRGQNVTFRCDPISEHNRLYWYRQTLGQGPEFLTYFQNEAQLEKSRLLSDRFSAERPKGSFSTLEIQRTEQGDSAMYLCASGGLGVRTDTQYFGPGTRLTVL.